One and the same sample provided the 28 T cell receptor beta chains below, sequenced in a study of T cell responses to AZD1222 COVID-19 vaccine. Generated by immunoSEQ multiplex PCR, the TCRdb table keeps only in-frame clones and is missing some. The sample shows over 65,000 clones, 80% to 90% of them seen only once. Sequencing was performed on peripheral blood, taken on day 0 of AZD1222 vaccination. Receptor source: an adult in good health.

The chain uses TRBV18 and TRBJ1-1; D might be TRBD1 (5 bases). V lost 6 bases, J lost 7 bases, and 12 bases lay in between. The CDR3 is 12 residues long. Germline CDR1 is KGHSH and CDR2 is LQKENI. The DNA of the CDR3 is TGTGCCAGCTCCCCGATGGGGGTTGAAGCTTTCTTT. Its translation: CASSPMGVEAFF.

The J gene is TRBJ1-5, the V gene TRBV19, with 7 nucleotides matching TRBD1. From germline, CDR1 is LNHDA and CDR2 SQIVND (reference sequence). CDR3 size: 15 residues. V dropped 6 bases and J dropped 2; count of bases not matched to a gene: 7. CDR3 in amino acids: CASSVTGVGNQPQHF. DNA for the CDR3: TGTGCCAGTAGCGTTACAGGGGTTGGCAATCAGCCCCAGCATTTT.

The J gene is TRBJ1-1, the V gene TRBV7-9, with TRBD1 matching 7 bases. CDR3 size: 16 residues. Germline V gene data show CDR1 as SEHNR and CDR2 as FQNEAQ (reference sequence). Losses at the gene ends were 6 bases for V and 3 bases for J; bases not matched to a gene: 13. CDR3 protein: CASRPSTGYVDTEAFF. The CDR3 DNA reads TGTGCCAGCAGACCTTCGACAGGGTACGTGGACACTGAAGCTTTCTTT.

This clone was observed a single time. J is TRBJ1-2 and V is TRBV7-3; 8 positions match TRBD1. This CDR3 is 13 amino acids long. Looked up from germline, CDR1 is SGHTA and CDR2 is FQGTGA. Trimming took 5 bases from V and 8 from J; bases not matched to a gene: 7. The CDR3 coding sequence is TGTGCCAGCAGCCCTGGACAGGGTCTGGGCTACACCTTC. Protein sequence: CASSPGQGLGYTF.

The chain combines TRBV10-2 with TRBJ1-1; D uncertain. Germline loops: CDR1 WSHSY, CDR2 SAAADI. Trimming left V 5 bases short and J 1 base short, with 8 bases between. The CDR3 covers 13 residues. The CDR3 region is CASSRTQNTEAFF. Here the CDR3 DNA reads TGCGCCAGCAGTAGGACCCAGAACACTGAAGCTTTCTTT.

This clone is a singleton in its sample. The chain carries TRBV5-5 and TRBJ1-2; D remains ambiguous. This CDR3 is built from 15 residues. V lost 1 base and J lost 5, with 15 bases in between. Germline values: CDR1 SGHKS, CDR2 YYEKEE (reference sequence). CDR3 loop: CASSLKTDGEYGYTF. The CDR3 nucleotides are TGTGCCAGCAGCTTGAAGACCGACGGCGAGTATGGCTACACCTTC.

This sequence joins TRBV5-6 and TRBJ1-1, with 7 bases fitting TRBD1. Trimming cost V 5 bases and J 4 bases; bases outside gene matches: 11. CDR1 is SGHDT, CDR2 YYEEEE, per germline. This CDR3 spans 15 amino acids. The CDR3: CASSRQGILFTEAFF. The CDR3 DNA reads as TGTGCCAGCAGTCGACAGGGAATCCTGTTCACTGAAGCTTTCTTT. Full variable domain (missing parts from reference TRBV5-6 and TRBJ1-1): DAGVTQSPTHLIKTRGQQVTLRCSPKSGHDTVSWYQQALGQGPQFIFQYYEEEERQRGNFPDRFSGHQFPNYSSELNVNALLLGDSALYLCASSRQGILFTEAFFGQGTRLTVV.

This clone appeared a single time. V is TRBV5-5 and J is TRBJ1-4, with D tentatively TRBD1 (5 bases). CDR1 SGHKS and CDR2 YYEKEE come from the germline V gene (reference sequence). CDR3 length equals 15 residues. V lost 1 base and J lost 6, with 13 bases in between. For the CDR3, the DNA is TGTGCCAGCAGCTTGTACGGGGCCGGGTATGAAAAACTGTTTTTT. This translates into CASSLYGAGYEKLFF.

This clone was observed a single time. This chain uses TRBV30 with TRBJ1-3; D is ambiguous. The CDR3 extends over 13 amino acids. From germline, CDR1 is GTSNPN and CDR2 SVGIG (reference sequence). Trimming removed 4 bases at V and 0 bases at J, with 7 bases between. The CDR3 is CAWTGNSGNTIYF. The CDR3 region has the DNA TGTGCCTGGACCGGGAACTCTGGAAACACCATATATTTT.

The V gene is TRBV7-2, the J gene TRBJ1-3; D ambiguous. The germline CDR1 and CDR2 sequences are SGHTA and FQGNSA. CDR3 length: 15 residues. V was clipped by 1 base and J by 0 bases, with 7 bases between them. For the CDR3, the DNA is TGTGCCAGCAGCTTAGAGTCCGCCTCTGGAAACACCATATATTTT. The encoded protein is CASSLESASGNTIYF.

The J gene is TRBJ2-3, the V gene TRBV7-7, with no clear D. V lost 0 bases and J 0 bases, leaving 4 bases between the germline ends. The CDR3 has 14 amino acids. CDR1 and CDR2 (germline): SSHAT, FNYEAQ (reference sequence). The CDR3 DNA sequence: TGTGCCAGCAGCTTAGCGGTGAGCACAGATACGCAGTATTTT. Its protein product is CASSLAVSTDTQYF.

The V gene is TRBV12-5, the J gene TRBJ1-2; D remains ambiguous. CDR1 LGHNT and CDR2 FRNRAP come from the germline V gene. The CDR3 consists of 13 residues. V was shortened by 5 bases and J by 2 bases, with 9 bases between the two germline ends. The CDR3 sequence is CASGIRQNYGYTF. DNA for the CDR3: TGTGCTAGTGGTATTCGACAAAACTATGGCTACACCTTC.

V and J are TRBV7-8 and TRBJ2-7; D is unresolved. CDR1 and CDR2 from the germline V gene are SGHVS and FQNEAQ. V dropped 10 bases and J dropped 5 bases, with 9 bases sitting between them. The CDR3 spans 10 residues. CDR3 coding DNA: TGTGCCACTCCCCCCAACGAGCAGTACTTC. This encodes CATPPNEQYF.

CDR3: CASSPLVAEAQYF. The CDR3, as DNA: TGTGCCAGCAGCCCTCTCGTAGCAGAAGCGCAGTATTTT. This chain connects TRBV16 to TRBJ2-3; D remains unclear. Trimming cost V 4 bases and J 10 bases, with 15 bases left between them. This CDR3 is 13 amino acids long. Per germline, CDR1 KGHSY and CDR2 FQNENV.

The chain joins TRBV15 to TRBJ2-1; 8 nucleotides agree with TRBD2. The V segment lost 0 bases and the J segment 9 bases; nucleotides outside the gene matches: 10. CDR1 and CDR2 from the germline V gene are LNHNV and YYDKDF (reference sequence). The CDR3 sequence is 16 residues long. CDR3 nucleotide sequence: TGTGCCACCAGCAGAGATCACGGGGGGGGCCAGGCTGAGCAGTTCTTC. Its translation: CATSRDHGGGQAEQFF.

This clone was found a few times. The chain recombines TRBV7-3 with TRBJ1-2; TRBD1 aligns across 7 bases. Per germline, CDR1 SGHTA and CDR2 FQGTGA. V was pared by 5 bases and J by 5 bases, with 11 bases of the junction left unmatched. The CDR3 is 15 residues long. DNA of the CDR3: TGTGCCAGCAGCCCTGACAGGGATGCGCGGTATGGCTACACCTTC. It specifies CASSPDRDARYGYTF.

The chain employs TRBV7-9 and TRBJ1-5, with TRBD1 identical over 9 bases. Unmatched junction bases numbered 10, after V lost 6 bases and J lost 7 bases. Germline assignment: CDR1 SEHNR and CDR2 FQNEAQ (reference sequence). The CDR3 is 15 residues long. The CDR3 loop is CASSQGQGWQQPQHF. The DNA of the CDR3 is TGTGCCAGCAGTCAAGGACAGGGGTGGCAACAGCCCCAGCATTTT. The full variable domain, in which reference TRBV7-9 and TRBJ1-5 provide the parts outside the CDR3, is DTGVSQNPRHKITKRGQNVTFRCDPISEHNRLYWYRQTLGQGPEFLTYFQNEAQLEKSRLLSDRFSAERPKGSFSTLEIQRTEQGDSAMYLCASSQGQGWQQPQHFGDGTRLSIL.

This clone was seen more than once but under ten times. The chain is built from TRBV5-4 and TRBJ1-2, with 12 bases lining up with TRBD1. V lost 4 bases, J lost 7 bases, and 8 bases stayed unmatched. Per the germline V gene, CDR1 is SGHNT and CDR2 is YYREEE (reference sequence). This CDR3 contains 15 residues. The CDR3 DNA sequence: TGTGCCAGCAGCCTGCCGGGACAGGGGGCGGGTGGCTACACCTTC. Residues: CASSLPGQGAGGYTF.

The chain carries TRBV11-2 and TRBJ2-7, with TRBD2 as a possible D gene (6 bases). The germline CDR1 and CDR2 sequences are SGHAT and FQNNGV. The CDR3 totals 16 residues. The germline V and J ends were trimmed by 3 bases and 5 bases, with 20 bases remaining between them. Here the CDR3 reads CASSFHLRRREDEQYF. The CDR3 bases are TGTGCCAGCAGCTTCCACCTCCGGCGCAGGGAGGACGAGCAGTACTTC.

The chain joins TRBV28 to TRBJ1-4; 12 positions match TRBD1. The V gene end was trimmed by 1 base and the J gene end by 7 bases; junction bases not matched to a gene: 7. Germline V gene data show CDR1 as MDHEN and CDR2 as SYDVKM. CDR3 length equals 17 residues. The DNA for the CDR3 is TGTGCCAGCAGTTTATTAGGGACAGGGGGCGTCGGTGAAAAACTGTTTTTT. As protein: CASSLLGTGGVGEKLFF. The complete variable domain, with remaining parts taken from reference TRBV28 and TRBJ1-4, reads DVKVTQSSRYLVKRTGEKVFLECVQDMDHENMFWYRQDPGLGLRLIYFSYDVKMKEKGDIPEGYSVSREKKERFSLILESASTNQTSMYLCASSLLGTGGVGEKLFFGSGTQLSVL.

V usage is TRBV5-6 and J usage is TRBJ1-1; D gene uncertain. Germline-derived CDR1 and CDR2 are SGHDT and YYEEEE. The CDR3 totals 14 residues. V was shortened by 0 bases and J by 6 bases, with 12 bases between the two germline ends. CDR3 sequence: CASSLDGGRPEAFF. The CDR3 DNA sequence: TGTGCCAGCAGCTTGGATGGAGGAAGGCCTGAAGCTTTCTTT.

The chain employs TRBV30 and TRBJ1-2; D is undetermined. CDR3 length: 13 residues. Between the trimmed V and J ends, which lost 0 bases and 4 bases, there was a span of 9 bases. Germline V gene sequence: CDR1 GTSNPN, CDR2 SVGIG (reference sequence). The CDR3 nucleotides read TGTGCCTGGAGTGTAGGGCAGATCTATGGCTACACCTTC. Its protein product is CAWSVGQIYGYTF. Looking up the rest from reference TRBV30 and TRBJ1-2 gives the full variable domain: SQTIHQWPATLVQPVGSPLSLECTVEGTSNPNLYWYRQAAGRGLQLLFYSVGIGQISSEVPQNLSASRPQDRQFILSSKKLLLSDSGFYLCAWSVGQIYGYTFGSGTRLTVV.

This chain's CDR3 is CATSRNRDTEAFF. As DNA, the CDR3 is TGTGCCACCAGCCGTAACAGAGACACTGAAGCTTTCTTT. This chain links TRBV15 with TRBJ1-1, with D unclear. The germline CDR1 and CDR2 sequences are LNHNV and YYDKDF (reference sequence). The CDR3 is 13 residues long. The V and J ends lost 5 bases and 3 bases respectively, with 10 bases between them.

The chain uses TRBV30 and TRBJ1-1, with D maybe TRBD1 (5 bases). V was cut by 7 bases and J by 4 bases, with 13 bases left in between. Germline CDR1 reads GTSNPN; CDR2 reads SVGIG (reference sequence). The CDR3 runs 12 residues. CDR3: CASTPGGTEAFF. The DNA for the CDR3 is TGTGCCTCCACGCCCGGGGGCACTGAAGCTTTCTTT.

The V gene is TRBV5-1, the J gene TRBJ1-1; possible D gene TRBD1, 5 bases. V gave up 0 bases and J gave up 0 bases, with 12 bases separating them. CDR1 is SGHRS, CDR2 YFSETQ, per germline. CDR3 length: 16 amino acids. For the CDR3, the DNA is TGCGCCAGCAGCTTGGTAGGCGCAGGGCTGAACACTGAAGCTTTCTTT. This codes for CASSLVGAGLNTEAFF.

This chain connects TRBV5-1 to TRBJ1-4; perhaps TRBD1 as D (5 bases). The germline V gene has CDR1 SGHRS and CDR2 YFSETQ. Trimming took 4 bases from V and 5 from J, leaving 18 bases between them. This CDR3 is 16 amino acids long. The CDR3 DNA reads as TGCGCCAGCAGCCCCGGGAGGGGAGGGCCAAATGAAAAACTGTTTTTT. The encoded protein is CASSPGRGGPNEKLFF.

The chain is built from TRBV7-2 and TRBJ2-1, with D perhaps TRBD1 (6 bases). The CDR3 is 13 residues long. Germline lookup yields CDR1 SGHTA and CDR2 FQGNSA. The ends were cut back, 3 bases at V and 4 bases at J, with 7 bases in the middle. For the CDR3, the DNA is TGTGCCAGCAGCTTGGACAGTTACAATGAGCAGTTCTTC. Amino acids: CASSLDSYNEQFF.

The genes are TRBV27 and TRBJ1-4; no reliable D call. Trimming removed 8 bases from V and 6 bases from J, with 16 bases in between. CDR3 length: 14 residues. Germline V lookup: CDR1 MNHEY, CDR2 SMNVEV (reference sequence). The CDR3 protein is CASASRGWDEKLFF. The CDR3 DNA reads TGTGCCAGCGCATCTCGCGGCTGGGATGAAAAACTGTTTTTT.